Each of the 26 T cell receptor beta chains below was sequenced from the same sample in a study of shared clonotypes between healthy human individuals. The method was immunoSEQ multiplex PCR; TCRdb's version includes in-frame clones alone and lacks a portion of them. The sample holds about half a million clones; around 73% are singletons and the top ten take approximately 12%. Sequencing was done on a sample of PBMCs. The receptors originated from a woman between 40 and 50 years old in good health. Some clones in this sample may be carry-over from other donors' samples.

The V call is TRBV6-1, the J call TRBJ1-2; D remains ambiguous. CDR3 length: 13 amino acids. The germline CDR1 and CDR2 sequences are MNHNS and SASEGT. Trimming removed 2 bases from V and 2 bases from J, with 6 bases in between. CDR3 protein: CASSESGNYGYTF. CDR3 in DNA: TGTGCCAGCAGTGAATCAGGAAACTATGGCTACACCTTC.

V and J are TRBV13 and TRBJ1-3; 7 bases are shared with TRBD1. Losses at the gene ends were 1 base for V and 0 bases for J; bases not matched to a gene: 15. CDR3 length: 20 residues. CDR1 is PRHDT, CDR2 FYEKMQ, per germline (reference sequence). The CDR3 here is CASSLESWDRNPSSGNTIYF. The CDR3 region has the DNA TGTGCCAGCAGCTTAGAATCATGGGACAGAAATCCTTCCTCTGGAAACACCATATATTTT. Together with reference TRBV13 and TRBJ1-3, the CDR3 gives the full variable domain: AAGVIQSPRHLIKEKRETATLKCYPIPRHDTVYWYQQGPGQDPQFLISFYEKMQSDKGSIPDRFSAQQFSDYHSELNMSSLELGDSALYFCASSLESWDRNPSSGNTIYFGEGSWLTVV.

This chain links TRBV28 with TRBJ2-7, with D perhaps matching TRBD2 (6 bases). The V end was cut by 1 base, the J end by 5 bases, with 12 bases between. Per the germline V gene, CDR1 is MDHEN and CDR2 is SYDVKM. The CDR3 runs to 14 residues. The CDR3 loop reads CASSLSGSLHEQYF. The DNA for the CDR3 is TGTGCCAGCAGTTTATCCGGGAGTCTCCACGAGCAGTACTTC. Complete variable domain (other parts from reference TRBV28 and TRBJ2-7): DVKVTQSSRYLVKRTGEKVFLECVQDMDHENMFWYRQDPGLGLRLIYFSYDVKMKEKGDIPEGYSVSREKKERFSLILESASTNQTSMYLCASSLSGSLHEQYFGPGTRLTVT.

The chain has TRBV19 and TRBJ2-3, with unresolved D. Trimming pared 6 bases from V and 3 bases from J, leaving 7 bases between. This CDR3 is built from 12 residues. Germline-derived CDR1 and CDR2 are LNHDA and SQIVND (reference sequence). As DNA, the CDR3 is TGTGCCAGTAGGTCAAATACAGATACGCAGTATTTT. Protein product: CASRSNTDTQYF.

This clone is a singleton in its sample. V is TRBV7-2 and J is TRBJ1-1; 9 bases agree with TRBD1. The junction had 5 bases not matched to a gene; V was cut back by 5 bases and J by 1 base. This CDR3 spans 15 amino acids. Germline V gene lookup returns CDR1 SGHTA and CDR2 FQGNSA. DNA of the CDR3: TGTGCCAGCAGCGCCTACAGGGGGCGGAACACTGAAGCTTTCTTT. Translation: CASSAYRGRNTEAFF.

This chain connects TRBV14 to TRBJ1-3; D unresolved. Germline assignment: CDR1 SGHDN and CDR2 FVKESK. The CDR3 spans 15 residues. Deletions cut 0 bases from V and 0 bases from J, with 6 bases between. CDR3 sequence: CASSQDWVSGNTIYF. The CDR3, as DNA: TGTGCCAGCAGCCAAGATTGGGTCTCTGGAAACACCATATATTTT.

This clone was found once. The rearrangement links TRBV30 to TRBJ2-3, with D perhaps matching TRBD2 (5 bases). The V end lost 0 bases, the J end lost 2 bases, and 9 bases lay between the germline ends. The CDR3 contains 14 residues. CDR1 is GTSNPN, CDR2 SVGIG, per germline (reference sequence). In DNA form, the CDR3 reads TGTGCCTGGAGTGTGGGAGCGGACACAGATACGCAGTATTTT. Its translation is CAWSVGADTDTQYF.

V and J are TRBV7-6 and TRBJ1-3; the match to TRBD1 covers 8 bases. The trim removed 10 bases at V and 3 bases at J, leaving 11 bases unmatched. The CDR3 totals 15 residues. The germline CDR1 and CDR2 sequences are SGHVS and FNYEAQ. The CDR3 protein is CAIYSRGRGGNTIYF. CDR3 nucleotides: TGTGCCATCTATTCCAGGGGGCGAGGTGGAAACACCATATATTTT.

V usage is TRBV10-3 and J usage is TRBJ2-5; 8 nucleotides agree with TRBD2. The J segment lost 3 bases and the V segment lost 2 bases, leaving 8 bases of the junction unmatched. The CDR3 is made up of 16 amino acids. Per germline, CDR1 ENHRY and CDR2 SYGVKD. Written as DNA, the CDR3 is TGTGCCATCAGTGAGGCGGGGGGTTACAGGGAAGAGACCCAGTACTTC. Encoded protein: CAISEAGGYREETQYF.

The chain carries TRBV7-2 and TRBJ2-1; D call uncertain. V was trimmed by 3 bases and J by 8 bases, leaving 11 bases between them. Looked up from germline, CDR1 is SGHTA and CDR2 is FQGNSA. The CDR3 consists of 13 residues. This chain's CDR3 is CASSFVPLDEQFF. The CDR3 DNA reads TGTGCCAGCAGCTTCGTCCCCTTGGATGAGCAGTTCTTC.

This clone was observed many times. The chain joins TRBV7-9 to TRBJ1-1; TRBD1 aligns across 8 bases. V was pared by 5 bases and J by 2 bases, with 10 bases of the junction left unmatched. CDR3 length equals 16 residues. Germline-derived CDR1 and CDR2 are SEHNR and FQNEAQ (reference sequence). The DNA for the CDR3 is TGTGCCAGCAGCCATGGACAGGGAATAAGAAACACTGAAGCTTTCTTT. It is translated as CASSHGQGIRNTEAFF.

The chain couples TRBV6-4 to TRBJ2-3; no definite D call. Germline-derived CDR1 and CDR2 are MRHNA and SNTAGT. V shed 4 bases and J shed 3 bases, with 11 bases lying between them. The CDR3 totals 14 residues. The DNA of the CDR3 is TGTGCCAGCAGTGTCACCGGAGTTACAGATACGCAGTATTTT. This encodes CASSVTGVTDTQYF.

The rearrangement uses TRBV29-1 and TRBJ1-2, with 9 bases lining up with TRBD1. The germline V gene has CDR1 SQVTM and CDR2 ANQGSEA. Trimming cost V 7 bases and J 4 bases; bases outside gene matches: 10. This CDR3 has 14 residues. The CDR3 sequence is CSGGGQGEGYGYTF. The CDR3, as DNA: TGCAGCGGTGGGGGACAGGGAGAGGGCTATGGCTACACCTTC.

This clone appeared a few times. The same CDR3 can be traced to other DNA sequences in this sample. The chain carries TRBV11-2 and TRBJ2-7, with TRBD2 matching over 11 bases. Germline V lookup: CDR1 SGHAT, CDR2 FQNNGV. This CDR3 region has 15 residues. V lost 5 bases, J lost 1 base, and 4 bases stayed unmatched. CDR3 nucleotide sequence: TGTGCCAGCAGCCTACTAGCGGGGGCTTCCTACGAGCAGTACTTC. Translating gives CASSLLAGASYEQYF.

The rearrangement joins TRBV10-1 to TRBJ2-7, with D perhaps given as TRBD1 or TRBD2 (6 bases each). Germline V lookup: CDR1 WNHNN, CDR2 SYGVQD (reference sequence). The CDR3 runs to 14 residues. Trimming took 3 bases from V and 6 from J, leaving 15 bases between them. In nucleotides, the CDR3 is TGCGCCAGCAGTGACCCGGGGGCTGTTGCCGAGCAGTACTTC. It codes for CASSDPGAVAEQYF.

This clone was detected only once. The rearrangement joins TRBV2 to TRBJ1-2; 10 nucleotides agree with TRBD1. CDR3 length: 14 residues. The V and J ends lost 6 bases and 4 bases, in that order; junction bases with no gene match: 5. Looked up from germline, CDR1 is SNHLY and CDR2 is FYNNEI. CDR3 DNA: TGTGCCAGCAGCAGACAGGGGGCTTTCTATGGCTACACCTTC. It yields the protein CASSRQGAFYGYTF. Supplemented by reference TRBV2 and TRBJ1-2, the full variable domain reads EPEVTQTPSHQVTQMGQEVILRCVPISNHLYFYWYRQILGQKVEFLVSFYNNEISEKSEIFDDQFSVERPDGSNFTLKIRSTKLEDSAMYFCASSRQGAFYGYTFGSGTRLTVV.

This chain links TRBV7-8 with TRBJ2-3, with 12 bases lining up with TRBD2. The ends lost 5 bases at V and 4 bases at J; junction bases unmatched: 4. CDR1 and CDR2 from the germline V gene are SGHVS and FQNEAQ. The CDR3 is 15 residues long. The CDR3 reads CASSPSGGVPDTQYF. DNA of the CDR3: TGTGCCAGCAGCCCTAGCGGGGGGGTACCAGATACGCAGTATTTT.

This chain connects TRBV6-1 to TRBJ2-4; 10 bases line up with TRBD1. CDR1 and CDR2 from the germline V gene are MNHNS and SASEGT. Germline trimming cut 0 bases from V and 3 bases from J; bases unmatched to any gene: 11. CDR3 length: 19 amino acids. CDR3 DNA sequence: TGTGCCAGCAGTGAAGCCCGGGCTGACAGGGGGCTTGGCAAAAACATTCAGTACTTC. It specifies CASSEARADRGLGKNIQYF.

This clone appeared once. At one end, the junction sequence differs from germline, possibly due to a read error. V usage is TRBV5-4 and J usage is TRBJ1-2; TRBD1 agrees at 8 bases. From germline, CDR1 is SGHNT and CDR2 YYREEE (reference sequence). This CDR3 spans 13 amino acids. The CDR3 DNA reads TGTGCCAGCAGCTTGGCGACAGGGGCCCCAGCCGTCTTC. Its translation is CASSLATGAPAVF.

The sample holds many counts of this clone. The gene calls are TRBV28 and TRBJ2-3; the D is unclear. Trimming shortened V by 1 base and J by 4 bases, and 3 bases separated the two germline ends. CDR3 length: 12 residues. Germline V CDR1 and CDR2: MDHEN, SYDVKM. The CDR3 region is CASSLSADTQYF. DNA of the CDR3: TGTGCCAGCAGTTTATCCGCAGATACGCAGTATTTT.

J is TRBJ2-3 and V is TRBV6-1; 8 nucleotides align to TRBD1. Germline values: CDR1 MNHNS, CDR2 SASEGT. The CDR3 totals 15 residues. V lost 6 bases, J lost 6 bases, and 11 bases stayed unmatched. The CDR3 DNA sequence: TGTGCCAGCAGAGATACGGACAGGGTTTCCGATACGCAGTATTTT. As protein: CASRDTDRVSDTQYF.

The V call is TRBV18, the J call TRBJ1-2; 9 bases are shared with TRBD1. The junction had 8 bases not matched to a gene; V was cut back by 2 bases and J by 7 bases. Germline V CDR1 and CDR2: KGHSH, LQKENI. The CDR3 contains 15 residues. The CDR3 DNA reads as TGTGCCAGCTCACCAAACCCGGGACAGGGTCTTGGCTACACCTTC. It encodes CASSPNPGQGLGYTF. The full variable domain, with the rest looked up from reference TRBV18 and TRBJ1-2, is NAGVMQNPRHLVRRRGQEARLRCSPMKGHSHVYWYRQLPEEGLKFMVYLQKENIIDESGMPKERFSAEFPKEGPSILRIQQVVRGDSAAYFCASSPNPGQGLGYTFGSGTRLTVV.

As concerns this clone: At the DNA level, this CDR3 is encoded by other sequences in the same sample as well. CDR3 nucleotides: TGTGCCAGCAGCGTCTCGGGGAGCTCCTACAATGAGCAGTTCTTC. Translation: CASSVSGSSYNEQFF. The genes are TRBV7-2 and TRBJ2-1, with a possible D match to TRBD2 (5 bases). The CDR3 is made up of 15 amino acids. Germline V lookup: CDR1 SGHTA, CDR2 FQGNSA. Trimming left V 5 bases short and J 0 bases short, with 11 bases between. The full variable domain, its missing parts supplied by reference TRBV7-2 and TRBJ2-1, is GAGVSQSPSNKVTEKGKDVELRCDPISGHTALYWYRQSLGQGLEFLIYFQGNSAPDKSGLPSDRFSAERTGGSVSTLTIQRTQQEDSAVYLCASSVSGSSYNEQFFGPGTRLTVL.

The J gene is TRBJ2-7, the V gene TRBV7-9; D is possibly TRBD2 (6 bases). Trimming cost V 1 base and J 2 bases, with 12 bases left between them. The germline CDR1 and CDR2 sequences are SEHNR and FQNEAQ (reference sequence). This CDR3 spans 15 amino acids. The CDR3 sequence: CASSLGSGVAYEQYF. The CDR3 DNA reads as TGTGCCAGCAGCTTAGGCTCGGGGGTGGCCTACGAGCAGTACTTC.

This rearrangement joins TRBV28 to TRBJ2-5, with TRBD2 matching 7 bases. The V segment lost 2 bases and the J segment 1 base; nucleotides outside the gene matches: 7. Looked up from germline, CDR1 is MDHEN and CDR2 is SYDVKM. This CDR3 is 16 amino acids long. The CDR3, as DNA: TGTGCCAGCAGTTTAGCGTCGGGGACTACCCAAGAGACCCAGTACTTC. It translates to CASSLASGTTQETQYF.

This clone was recorded at least ten times. The rearrangement uses TRBV7-2 and TRBJ2-5, with D possibly matching TRBD2 (5 bases). CDR1 and CDR2 (germline): SGHTA, FQGNSA. V gave up 0 bases and J gave up 5 bases, with 10 bases separating them. The CDR3 contains 14 residues. The CDR3 bases are TGTGCCAGCAGCTTAGCGGGAGTCTGGGAGACCCAGTACTTC. It yields the protein CASSLAGVWETQYF.